These 5 T cell receptor beta chains were all obtained from the same sample, sequenced in a study of blood T cell repertoires in COVID-19. The repertoire was sequenced with immunoSEQ multiplex PCR; TCRdb's copy has only in-frame clones and lacks some. Of some 150,000 clones listed, about 86% were seen once; the top ten hold less than 3%. What was sequenced was peripheral blood. These receptors were taken from a human donor with acute or convalescent COVID-19. The donor label of this sample is uncertain.

The chain combines TRBV3-1 (or the pseudogene TRBV3-2) with TRBJ1-1; 8 bases agree with TRBD1. CDR3 size: 15 residues. Trimming took 3 bases from V and 5 from J; bases not matched to a gene: 8. Germline V gene sequence: CDR1 LGHDT, CDR2 YNNKEL (reference sequence). CDR3 DNA sequence: TGTGCCAGCAGCCACAGGGGGCTGTCAAAGACTGAAGCTTTCTTT. Translated: CASSHRGLSKTEAFF.

In this sample, this clone turned up many times. This chain uses TRBV6-6 with TRBJ2-4; the match to TRBD1 covers 9 bases. Germline CDR1 is MNHNY and CDR2 is SVGAGI (reference sequence). CDR3 length equals 14 residues. Trimming removed 5 bases from V and 7 bases from J; junction bases left unmatched: 6. The CDR3 protein is CASSLGQGGNIQYF. The DNA of the CDR3 is TGTGCCAGCAGTCTGGGACAGGGTGGGAACATTCAGTACTTC.

This clone appeared a few times. This chain joins TRBV3-1 (or the pseudogene TRBV3-2) and TRBJ2-3, with TRBD2 identical over 7 bases. With 3 bases clipped from V and 1 base from J, the junction kept 7 bases outside the gene matches. The CDR3 sequence is 16 residues long. Germline V gene sequence: CDR1 LGHDT, CDR2 YNNKEL (reference sequence). The CDR3 region has the DNA TGTGCCAGCAGCCAGACCCTAGCGGCTCGCACAGATACGCAGTATTTT. Translating gives CASSQTLAARTDTQYF.

The chain has TRBV20-1 and TRBJ1-2; TRBD1 is a possible D gene (5 bases). CDR1 and CDR2 from the germline V gene are DFQATT and SNEGSKA (reference sequence). This CDR3 has 13 residues. Between the trimmed V and J ends, which lost 3 bases and 2 bases, there was a span of 10 bases. CDR3 nucleotides: TGCAGTGCTAGTCCCCCAGGGAACTATGGCTACACCTTC. Protein sequence: CSASPPGNYGYTF.

This clone was counted a few times. The V and J genes are TRBV21-1 and TRBJ1-2; TRBD1, as called in the table, went unchecked against the DNA. TRBV21-1 is labeled a pseudogene. The CDR3 is 14 amino acids. The CDR3 coding sequence is TGTGCCAGCAACCAAAGGGGGTGGGACTATGGCTACACCTTC. Protein product: CASNQRGWDYGYTF.